This TCR beta chain is from a study of CD8+ T cells in alopecia areata. Stated treatment: oral pan-JAK inhibitor, 5-10 mg twice daily. Germline values: CDR1 MNHEY, CDR2 SVGAGI. With 2 bases clipped from V and 7 bases from J, the junction kept 3 bases outside the gene matches. This CDR3 spans 15 amino acids. Extracted RNA was reverse transcribed into cDNA, the sequencing template. Libraries were prepared by immunoSEQ multiplex PCR; TCRdb keeps only in-frame clonotypes and omits some of them. The repertoire holds some 110,000 clones, with roughly 58% as singletons. Sequences were derived from CD8+ T cells sorted from blood, sampled at week 4, from a patient treated with tofacitinib. The sequence was collected from a human donor with alopecia areata. The V call is TRBV6-5, the J call TRBJ2-1; 12 nucleotides match TRBD2. CDR3 loop: CASSYLTSGGNEQFF. CDR3 nucleotide sequence: TGTGCCAGCAGTTACCTTACTAGCGGGGGGAATGAGCAGTTCTTC.